Listed below are T cell receptor beta chains from one sample, sequenced in a study of beta chain features in type 1 diabetes. Sequencing was performed with immunoSEQ multiplex PCR; in TCRdb, only in-frame clones are kept and a portion is missing. The repertoire consists of more than 150,000 clones, with around 10% occurring once and the leading ten covering under 2.5%. The sequenced sample was central memory CD4+ T cells from blood. The source of these receptors is a man aged 18 to 29 in good health. Both conserved end residues are part of each CDR3. The order of the fields is clone size, J gene, V gene, D gene, CDR3 protein, CDR3 DNA. The D gene is left open where the match is weak. The listing skips clone size in some rows; elsewhere it reads once, few, many or a size class.

. | TRBJ1-2 | TRBV7-9 | TRBD1 | CASRPRFGQGHGYTF | TGTGCCAGCCGGCCCCGCTTTGGACAGGGACATGGCTACACCTTC
. | TRBJ1-4 | TRBV7-9 | . | CASSLAAGRSTNEKLFF | TGTGCCAGCAGCTTAGCCGCAGGGAGGTCAACTAATGAAAAACTGTTTTTT
. | TRBJ2-7 | TRBV4-1 | . | CASSLSILPRGEHLPEQYF | TGCGCCAGCAGCCTCTCTATCTTACCAAGGGGCGAGCACTTACCTGAGCAGTACTTC
many | TRBJ1-2 | TRBV7-9 | . | CASSRAGPVDGYTF | TGTGCCAGCAGTCGGGCAGGGCCCGTGGATGGCTACACCTTC
few | TRBJ1-3 | TRBV11-2 | . | CASSFKGETIYF | TGTGCCAGCAGCTTTAAGGGGGAGACCATATATTTT
. | TRBJ1-5 | TRBV28 | . | CASSQGYQPQHF | TGTGCCAGCAGTCAGGGGTATCAGCCCCAGCATTTT
. | TRBJ2-1 | TRBV7-3 | . | CASSLTLTRAWDEQFF | TGTGCCAGCAGCTTAACCCTGACTCGCGCTTGGGATGAGCAGTTCTTC
few | TRBJ2-7 | TRBV18 | TRBD1 | CASSPTLGTGGYEQYF | TGTGCCAGCTCACCCACCCTTGGGACAGGGGGATACGAGCAGTACTTC
. | TRBJ2-5 | TRBV2 | TRBD2 | CASNGPSGQETQYF | TGTGCCAGCAATGGGCCTAGCGGACAAGAGACCCAGTACTTC
few | TRBJ2-2 | TRBV4-2 | . | CASSQDEGDGELFF | TGTGCCAGCAGCCAAGATGAAGGGGACGGGGAGCTGTTTTTT
few | TRBJ1-3 | TRBV7-9 | . | CASSLVQGFSGNTIYF | TGTGCCAGCAGCTTAGTACAGGGCTTCTCTGGAAACACCATATATTTT
few | TRBJ2-4 | TRBV30 | . | CAWNSEGGRRYF | TGTGCCTGGAATTCCGAGGGGGGGCGACGGTACTTC
. | TRBJ2-7 | TRBV7-2 | . | CASSFRASSYEQYF | TGTGCCAGCAGCTTCAGAGCCAGCTCCTACGAGCAGTACTTC
. | TRBJ2-7 | TRBV7-3 | . | CASSLTGGSYEQYF | TGTGCCAGCAGCTTAACAGGGGGCTCCTACGAGCAGTACTTC
many | TRBJ2-3 | TRBV2 | . | CASSIGYTDTQYF | TGTGCCAGCAGTATAGGTTACACAGATACGCAGTATTTT
few | TRBJ1-5 | TRBV20-1 | . | CSAKGIQPQHF | TGCAGTGCTAAGGGAATTCAGCCCCAGCATTTT
. | TRBJ2-7 | TRBV4-3 | TRBD1 | CASSRFRTGGYEQYF | TGCGCCAGCAGCCGTTTTAGGACAGGGGGCTACGAGCAGTACTTC
. | TRBJ2-1 | TRBV18 | . | CASSPVGKGANEQFF | TGTGCCAGCTCCCCGGTCGGCAAAGGAGCCAATGAGCAGTTCTTC
few | TRBJ1-1 | TRBV7-8 | . | CASSLDLGQSAFF | TGTGCCAGCAGCTTAGATCTCGGCCAAAGCGCTTTCTTT
. | TRBJ2-1 | TRBV2 | TRBD1 | CASRSRDRANEQFF | TGTGCCAGCAGGTCCCGGGACAGGGCAAATGAGCAGTTCTTC
. | TRBJ1-2 | TRBV14 | TRBD1 | CASSLSGTGGSGYTF | TGTGCCAGCAGCCTGTCCGGGACAGGGGGCTCTGGCTACACCTTC
few | TRBJ2-3 | TRBV4-2 | TRBD1 | CASSQSPGQGTDTQYF | TGTGCCAGCAGCCAGAGTCCGGGACAGGGGACAGATACGCAGTATTTT
few | TRBJ1-1 | TRBV15 | TRBD1 | CATSARQGLNTEAFF | TGTGCCACCAGCGCCCGACAGGGTCTGAACACTGAAGCTTTCTTT
many | TRBJ2-1 | TRBV9 | . | CASSVGGLEVEQFF | TGTGCCAGCAGCGTAGGGGGTCTAGAGGTTGAGCAGTTCTTC
few | TRBJ2-7 | TRBV4-3 | . | CASSQGGIYEQYF | TGCGCCAGCAGCCAAGGGGGAATTTACGAGCAGTACTTC
few | TRBJ2-3 | TRBV18 | . | CASSPGGDTQYF | TGTGCCAGCTCACCTGGGGGAGATACGCAGTATTTT
few | TRBJ1-3 | TRBV6-1 | . | CASSSAASGNTIYF | TGTGCCAGCAGTTCGGCGGCATCTGGAAACACCATATATTTT
. | TRBJ1-2 | TRBV18 | . | CASSPNTYSNYGYTF | TGTGCCAGCTCACCAAATACGTACAGCAACTATGGCTACACCTTC
. | TRBJ2-7 | TRBV11-2 | TRBD1 | CASSPLNRDRGVHYEQYF | TGTGCCAGCAGCCCACTCAACCGGGACAGGGGTGTTCACTACGAGCAGTACTTC
few | TRBJ1-6 | TRBV28 | TRBD1 | CASTQMDRAFHF | TGTGCCAGCACCCAAATGGACAGGGCGTTCCACTTT
few | TRBJ2-4 | TRBV18 | . | CASSPGLARGNIQYF | TGTGCCAGCTCACCGGGGCTAGCGCGGGGAAACATTCAGTACTTC
. | TRBJ1-1 | TRBV6-1 | . | CASSPNTEAFF | TGTGCCAGCTCCCCGAACACTGAAGCTTTCTTT
many | TRBJ2-7 | TRBV10-3 | . | CAIRETGRSYEQYF | TGTGCCATCAGAGAGACGGGGAGATCCTACGAGCAGTACTTC
. | TRBJ1-3 | TRBV13 | . | CATRLRNTIYF | TGTGCCACCCGCCTCAGAAACACCATATATTTT
. | TRBJ1-1 | TRBV5-1 | TRBD1 | CASSPLGQQNTEAFF | TGCGCCAGCAGCCCGCTGGGACAGCAGAACACTGAAGCTTTCTTT